This is a list of T cell receptor beta chains from one sample in a study of T-cell reconstitution after alpha-beta-depleted transplantation in children. TCRdb re-called the PCR reads with MiXCR, one entry per CDR3 protein. The sample records more than 45,000 distinct CDR3 sequences, around half being singletons. Source: peripheral blood, taken before TCRalphabeta/CD19-depleted stem cell transplant. These receptors came from a boy in the first two years of life with SCID, due to receive a stem cell transplant. Both conserved end residues are part of each CDR3. A D gene is named only where the DNA matches it firmly. Clone size is stated in some rows and not others, as once, few, many or a class when expanded.

>NA|TRBV12-3/TRBV12-4|TRBJ2-3|NA
CASSWSLRGADDTQYF
TGTGCCAGCAGTTGGTCTCTCCGGGGGGCCGATGATACGCAGTATTTT
>NA|TRBV12-3/TRBV12-4|TRBJ1-2|NA
CASSPSRGEYTF
TGTGCCAGCAGCCCCAGTAGAGGGGAGTACACCTTC
>few|TRBV5-1|TRBJ1-1|NA
CASSQGGGTEAFF
TGCGCCAGCAGCCAAGGAGGGGGCACTGAAGCTTTCTTT
>NA|TRBV6-1|TRBJ1-1|NA
CASTSSPIRRSTEAFF
TGTGCCAGCACTAGCTCCCCGATTAGGCGGAGCACTGAAGCTTTCTTT
>many|TRBV12-3/TRBV12-4|TRBJ1-1|NA
CASTWGGGTEAFF
TGTGCCAGCACCTGGGGGGGCGGGACTGAAGCTTTCTTT
>NA|TRBV10-3|TRBJ2-7|TRBD2
CAISDMLAGGPSYEQYF
TGTGCCATCAGTGATATGTTAGCGGGGGGTCCTTCCTACGAGCAGTACTTC
>NA|TRBV4-1|TRBJ1-5|NA
CASSQEGGSQPQHF
TGCGCCAGCAGCCAAGAGGGGGGGAGTCAGCCCCAGCATTTT
>many|TRBV6-2/TRBV6-3|TRBJ1-2|NA
CASSYGRALGYTF
TGTGCCAGCAGTTACGGGCGGGCACTTGGCTACACCTTC
>NA|TRBV6-4|TRBJ2-3|NA
CASSERGGTDTQYF
TGTGCCAGCAGTGAAAGAGGGGGCACAGATACGCAGTATTTT
>NA|TRBV6-1|TRBJ1-1|NA
CASSDGAGVAEAFF
TGTGCCAGCAGTGATGGTGCGGGGGTCGCTGAAGCTTTCTTT
>NA|TRBV6-4|TRBJ2-1|NA
CASSENPRSYNEQFF
TGTGCCAGCAGTGAAAACCCCCGCTCCTACAATGAGCAGTTCTTC
>NA|TRBV7-2|TRBJ2-2|TRBD2
CASSFSTSGTGELFF
TGTGCCAGCAGCTTTTCCACTAGCGGCACCGGGGAGCTGTTTTTT
>NA|TRBV6-4|TRBJ1-1|TRBD1
CASSDGDRGEAFF
TGTGCCAGCAGCGATGGGGACAGGGGTGAAGCTTTCTTT
>NA|TRBV3-1|TRBJ2-7|NA
CASSLLSYEQYF
TGTGCCAGCAGCCTCCTCTCCTACGAGCAGTACTTC
>NA|TRBV20-1|TRBJ1-1|NA
CSARDSGGTEAFF
TGCAGTGCTAGAGATTCCGGGGGCACTGAAGCTTTCTTT
>NA|TRBV7-8|TRBJ2-3|TRBD2
CASTPGGSSTDTQYF
TGTGCCAGCACGCCCGGGGGGTCTAGCACAGATACGCAGTATTTT
>NA|TRBV7-2|TRBJ2-1|TRBD2
CASSEREGSYNEQFF
TGTGCCAGCAGCGAACGGGAGGGATCCTACAATGAGCAGTTCTTC
>NA|TRBV5-5|TRBJ1-4|NA
CASSTRGGTNEKLFF
TGTGCCAGCAGCACACGGGGAGGGACTAATGAAAAACTGTTTTTT
>NA|TRBV12-5|TRBJ1-1|NA
CASGLGGTEAFF
TGTGCTAGTGGTTTGGGCGGCACTGAAGCTTTCTTT
>few|TRBV5-1|TRBJ2-3|NA
CASSLRTSTDTQYF
TGCGCCAGCAGCTTAAGGACAAGCACAGATACGCAGTATTTT
>few|TRBV20-1|TRBJ1-6|NA
CSAGVSGSPLHF
TGCAGTGCGGGGGTCTCGGGTTCACCCCTCCACTTT
>NA|TRBV15|TRBJ1-1|NA
CATSQPWANTEAFF
TGTGCCACCAGCCAGCCATGGGCGAACACTGAAGCTTTCTTT
>NA|TRBV20-1|TRBJ1-5|TRBD1
CSARGPTGGQPQHF
TGCAGTGCTAGAGGGCCGACAGGGGGGCAGCCCCAGCATTTT
>NA|TRBV20-1|TRBJ2-5|NA
CSAGYSGSWETQYF
TGCAGTGCAGGGTATAGCGGTTCGTGGGAGACCCAGTACTTC
>NA|TRBV4-2|TRBJ2-5|TRBD2
CASSRGYSGGETQYF
TGTGCCAGCAGCCGAGGGTATAGCGGGGGGGAGACCCAGTACTTC
>NA|TRBV18|TRBJ2-5|TRBD1
CASSPQDRDVRTQYF
TGTGCCAGCTCACCCCAGGACAGGGATGTGCGCACCCAGTACTTC
>many|TRBV5-5|TRBJ2-2|TRBD2
CASSPPGLPNTGELFF
TGTGCCAGCAGCCCCCCGGGACTACCGAACACCGGGGAGCTGTTTTTT
>NA|TRBV6-5|TRBJ2-3|NA
CASSYGGFDTDTQYF
TGTGCCAGCAGTTACGGCGGGTTCGACACAGATACGCAGTATTTT
>NA|TRBV5-1|TRBJ1-5|TRBD1
CASSPGQGSQPQHF
TGCGCCAGCAGCCCCGGACAGGGAAGTCAGCCCCAGCATTTT
>NA|TRBV4-1|TRBJ2-3|NA
CASSQTQGVTDTQYF
TGCGCCAGCAGCCAAACACAAGGGGTCACAGATACGCAGTATTTT
>once|TRBV20-1|TRBJ2-3|NA
CSGGQSSTDTQYF
TGCAGTGGGGGGCAAAGTAGCACAGATACGCAGTATTTT
>NA|TRBV5-1|TRBJ2-7|TRBD2
CASSPGLAGTYEQYF
TGCGCCAGCAGCCCGGGACTAGCGGGGACCTACGAGCAGTACTTC
>few|TRBV20-1|TRBJ2-5|NA
CSAIRQEETQYF
TGCAGTGCTATCCGACAGGAAGAGACCCAGTACTTC
>few|TRBV4-2|TRBJ2-1|NA
CASSLENEQFF
TGTGCCAGCAGTTTGGAAAATGAGCAGTTCTTC
>NA|TRBV12-5|TRBJ1-6|TRBD1
CASGRDRWESPLHF
TGTGCTAGTGGACGGGACAGGTGGGAATCACCCCTCCACTTT
>NA|TRBV4-1|TRBJ2-1|TRBD2
CASSRLAGTYNEQFF
TGCGCCAGCAGCAGACTAGCGGGGACCTACAATGAGCAGTTCTTC
>NA|TRBV10-3|TRBJ1-3|TRBD1
CASRTGYSGNTIYF
TGTGCCTCCCGGACAGGCTACTCTGGAAACACCATATATTTT
>NA|TRBV4-1|TRBJ2-1|NA
CASSQDKGEGNEQFF
TGCGCCAGCAGCCAAGATAAGGGTGAAGGTAATGAGCAGTTCTTC